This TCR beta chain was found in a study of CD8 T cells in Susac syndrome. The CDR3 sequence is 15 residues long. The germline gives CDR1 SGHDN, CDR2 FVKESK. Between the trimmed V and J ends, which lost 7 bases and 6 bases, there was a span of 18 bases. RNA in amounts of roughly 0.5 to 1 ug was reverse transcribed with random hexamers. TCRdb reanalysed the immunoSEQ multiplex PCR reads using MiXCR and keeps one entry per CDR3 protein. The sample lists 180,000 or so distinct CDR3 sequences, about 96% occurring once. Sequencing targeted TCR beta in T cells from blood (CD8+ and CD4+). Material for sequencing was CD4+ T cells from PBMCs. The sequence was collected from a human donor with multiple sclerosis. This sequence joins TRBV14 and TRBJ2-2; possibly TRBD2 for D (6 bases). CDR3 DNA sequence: TGTGCCAGCACCCCCGGGACTCTGGGGGCCGGGGAGCTGTTTTTT. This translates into CASTPGTLGAGELFF. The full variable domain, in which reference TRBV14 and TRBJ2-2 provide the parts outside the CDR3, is EAGVTQFPSHSVIEKGQTVTLRCDPISGHDNLYWYRRVMGKEIKFLLHFVKESKQDESGMPNNRFLAERTGGTYSTLKVQPAELEDSGVYFCASTPGTLGAGELFFGEGSRLTVL.